These 7 T cell receptor beta chains were all obtained from the same sample, sequenced in a study of shared clonotypes between healthy human individuals. Measured with immunoSEQ multiplex PCR; TCRdb has only the in-frame clones, and not every one. The table records about a million clones, 60% to 80% of them present only once. Sequencing was carried out using memory CD4+ T cells from PBMCs. The subset: CD45RA-negative fraction. These receptors all stem from a man between 18 and 29 years old in good health. Some clones in this sample may be carry-over from other donors' samples.

The DNA of the CDR3 is TGTGCCAGCAGCCCCCAGGGGGGGAGTAACTATGGCTACACCTTC. Encoded protein: CASSPQGGSNYGYTF. The genes are TRBV5-4 and TRBJ1-2; 7 positions agree with TRBD1. The germline CDR1 and CDR2 sequences are SGHNT and YYREEE (reference sequence). With 4 bases clipped from V and 1 base from J, the junction kept 7 bases outside the gene matches. The CDR3 has 15 amino acids.

This sequence joins TRBV28 and TRBJ2-3; D is perhaps TRBD2 (5 bases). The V end lost 2 bases, the J end lost 4 bases, and 10 bases lay between the germline ends. The germline gives CDR1 MDHEN, CDR2 SYDVKM. The CDR3 runs 14 residues. CDR3 amino acids: CASSLTGYADTQYF. Written as DNA, the CDR3 is TGTGCCAGCAGTTTAACGGGATACGCAGATACGCAGTATTTT.

The chain is built from TRBV25-1 and TRBJ2-7; 9 positions agree with TRBD2. The CDR3 consists of 15 residues. V was pared by 1 base and J by 2 bases, with 3 bases of the junction left unmatched. Germline V gene data show CDR1 as MGHDK and CDR2 as SYGVNS. The CDR3 loop is CASSEFGGRAYEQYF. The CDR3 DNA follows: TGTGCCAGCAGTGAATTTGGCGGGAGGGCCTACGAGCAGTACTTC.

The V gene is TRBV7-2, the J gene TRBJ2-7; D may be TRBD1 (8 bases). Germline V gives CDR1 SGHTA, CDR2 FQGNSA. Trimming took off 3 bases at V and 5 bases at J, with 20 bases between the two ends. CDR3 length equals 16 residues. The CDR3 DNA reads TGTGCCAGCAGCTTGCTACCAGGACAGGGAGGGGACGAGCAGTACTTC. This sequence encodes CASSLLPGQGGDEQYF.

This clone has more than one count but fewer than ten. The J gene is TRBJ1-4, the V gene TRBV5-1, with no clear D. The CDR3 contains 15 residues. Per the germline V gene, CDR1 is SGHRS and CDR2 is YFSETQ. V dropped 2 bases and J dropped 4 bases, with 12 bases sitting between them. In DNA, the CDR3 is TGCGCCAGCAGCTTCGCGGCAGACGTTAATGAAAAACTGTTTTTT. It encodes CASSFAADVNEKLFF.

This clone was seen a single time. The chain carries TRBV11-1 and TRBJ1-5; D remains unclear. CDR1 is SGHAT and CDR2 is FQDESV in the germline V gene (reference sequence). Trimming removed 8 bases at V and 0 bases at J, with 23 bases between. The CDR3 is made up of 18 amino acids. CDR3 bases: TGTGCCAGCGGTCCCCAGTTACAGTTAATTTATAGCAATCAGCCCCAGCATTTT. This encodes CASGPQLQLIYSNQPQHF.

This clone was seen a handful of times. The J gene is TRBJ2-7, the V gene TRBV28; D may match TRBD1 or TRBD2 (5 bases each). The length of the CDR3 is 17 residues. Germline V lookup: CDR1 MDHEN, CDR2 SYDVKM. Trimming took 4 bases from V and 0 from J, leaving 19 bases between them. CDR3 residues: CASSYGLGPSPSYEQYF. The CDR3 DNA reads as TGTGCCAGCAGTTACGGCCTGGGACCGTCACCCTCCTACGAGCAGTACTTC.